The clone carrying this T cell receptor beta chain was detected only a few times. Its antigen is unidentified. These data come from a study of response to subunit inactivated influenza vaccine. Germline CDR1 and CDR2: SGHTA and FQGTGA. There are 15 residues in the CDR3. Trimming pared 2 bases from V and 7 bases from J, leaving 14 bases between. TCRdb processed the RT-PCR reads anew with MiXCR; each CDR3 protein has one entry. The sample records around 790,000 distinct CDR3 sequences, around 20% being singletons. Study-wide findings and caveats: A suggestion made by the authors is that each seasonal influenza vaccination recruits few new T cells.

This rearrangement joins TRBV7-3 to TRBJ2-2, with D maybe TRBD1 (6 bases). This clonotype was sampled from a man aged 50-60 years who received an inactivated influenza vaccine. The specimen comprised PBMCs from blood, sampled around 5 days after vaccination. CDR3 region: CASSLLGTDSGELFF. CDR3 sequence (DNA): TGTGCCAGCAGCTTATTAGGGACGGACAGCGGGGAGCTGTTTTTT.